One TCR beta chain is described in this entry. Repertoires were generated with immunoSEQ multiplex PCR, while TCRdb's copy carries only in-frame clones and drops some. The table lists fewer than 350,000 clones, roughly 87% of them singletons, with 9.5% to 10% in the top ten. The data belong to a study of blood T cell repertoires in COVID-19. The CDR3 has 15 amino acids. From germline, CDR1 is SGDLS and CDR2 YYNGEE. Trimming took 3 bases from V and 2 from J, leaving 11 bases between them. The chain carries TRBV9 and TRBJ1-4, with D possibly being TRBD1 (6 bases). This TCR derives from a young man with COVID-19, enrolled during active disease. Sample: peripheral blood. This CDR3 is CASSARDNTNEKLFF. For the CDR3, the DNA is TGTGCCAGCAGCGCCCGGGACAACACTAATGAAAAACTGTTTTTT.